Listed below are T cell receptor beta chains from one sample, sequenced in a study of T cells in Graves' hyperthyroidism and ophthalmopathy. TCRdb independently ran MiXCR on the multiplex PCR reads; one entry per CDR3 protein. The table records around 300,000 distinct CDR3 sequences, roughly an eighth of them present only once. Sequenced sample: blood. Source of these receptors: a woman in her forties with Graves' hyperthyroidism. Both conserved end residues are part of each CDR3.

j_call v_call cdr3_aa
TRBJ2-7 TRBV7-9 CASSPISGYEQYF
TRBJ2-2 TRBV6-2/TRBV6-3 CASSYGGSSTGELFF
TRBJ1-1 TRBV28 CASSPHRGQSGNTEAFF
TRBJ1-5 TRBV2 CASTQVRNQPQHF
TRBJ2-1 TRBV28 CASSPETDSSYNEQFF
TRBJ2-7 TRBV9 CASSVAEEYEQYF
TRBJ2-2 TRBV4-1 CASSQDRDRLGTGELFF
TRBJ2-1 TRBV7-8 CASSSSGLALNEQFF
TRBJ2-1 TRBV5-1 CASSLDGRADNEQFF
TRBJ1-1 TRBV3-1 CASSRPGGELYAFF
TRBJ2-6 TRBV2 CASSGTGYSGANVLTF
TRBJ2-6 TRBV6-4 CASSRDSPSGANVLTF
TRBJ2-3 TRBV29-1 CSVEEGQRTDTQYF
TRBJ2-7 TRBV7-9 CASSSGGGPGLSSYEQYF
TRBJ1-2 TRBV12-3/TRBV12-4 CASRSTGENYGYTF
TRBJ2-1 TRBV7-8 CASSVGGSYNEQFF
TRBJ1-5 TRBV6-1 CASSPQTGKNQPQHF
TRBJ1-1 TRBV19 CASSLGQGWAEAFF
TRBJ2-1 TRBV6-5 CASSDPSGSSYNEQFF
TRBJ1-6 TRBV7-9 CASSVVGSQPLHF
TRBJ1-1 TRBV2 CATSTIMSTEAFF
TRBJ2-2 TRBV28 CASKGGGFTGELFF
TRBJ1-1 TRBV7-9 CASSFSAANTEAFF
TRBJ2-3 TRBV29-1 CSVPVSRSGDTQYF
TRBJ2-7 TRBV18 CASSPAGDLQYF
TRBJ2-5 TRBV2 CASSPTTDRAETQYF
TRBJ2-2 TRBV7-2 CASSFRQGGSGELFF
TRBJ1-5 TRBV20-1 CSAIGHNQPQHF
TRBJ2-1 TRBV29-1 CSVGALAAYNEQFF
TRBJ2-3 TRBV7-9 CASSLAGTPTDTQYF
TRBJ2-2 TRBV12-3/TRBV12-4 CASSFGGPGELFF
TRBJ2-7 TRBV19 CASSIARAYEQYF
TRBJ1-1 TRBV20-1 CSARAGDQNPEAFF
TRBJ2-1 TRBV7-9 CASSLPHRLAGGKNEQFF
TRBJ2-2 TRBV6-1 CASRREGTNTGELFF
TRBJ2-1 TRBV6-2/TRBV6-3 CASSYSSGQRYASSYNEQFF
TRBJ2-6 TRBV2 CASSAGTTFSGANVLTF
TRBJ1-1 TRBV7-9 CATGTGRMNTEAFF
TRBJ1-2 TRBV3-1 CASSHRGQGSGYTF
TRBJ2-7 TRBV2 CASGGGQGASEQYF
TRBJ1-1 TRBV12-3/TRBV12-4 CASSSQGGNRNTEAFF
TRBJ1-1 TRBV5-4 CASSSRGGFTEAFF
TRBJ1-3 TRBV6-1 CASRRDSDQRRSGNTIYF
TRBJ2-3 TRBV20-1 CSARVLRGGRTDTQYF
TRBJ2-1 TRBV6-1 CASSTPGLVDEQFF
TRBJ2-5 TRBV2 CASREREGLETQYF